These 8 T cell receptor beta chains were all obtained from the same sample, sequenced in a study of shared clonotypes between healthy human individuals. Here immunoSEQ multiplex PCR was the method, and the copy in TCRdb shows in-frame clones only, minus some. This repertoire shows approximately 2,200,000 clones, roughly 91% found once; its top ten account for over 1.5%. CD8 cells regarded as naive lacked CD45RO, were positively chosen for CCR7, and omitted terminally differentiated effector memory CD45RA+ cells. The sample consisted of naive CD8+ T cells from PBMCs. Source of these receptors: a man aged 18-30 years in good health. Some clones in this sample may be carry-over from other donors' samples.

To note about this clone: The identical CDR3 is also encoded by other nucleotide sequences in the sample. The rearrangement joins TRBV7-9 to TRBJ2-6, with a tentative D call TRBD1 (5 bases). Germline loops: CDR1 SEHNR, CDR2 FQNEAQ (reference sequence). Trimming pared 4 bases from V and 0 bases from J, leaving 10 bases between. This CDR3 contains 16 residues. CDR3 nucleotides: TGTGCCAGCAGCTCCGACAGAAGCTCTGGGGCCAACGTCCTGACTTTC. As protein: CASSSDRSSGANVLTF.

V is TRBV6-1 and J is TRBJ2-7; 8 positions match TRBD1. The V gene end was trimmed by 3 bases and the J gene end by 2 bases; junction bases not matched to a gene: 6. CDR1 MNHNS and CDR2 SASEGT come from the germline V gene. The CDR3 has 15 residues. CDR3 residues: CASSDGTGGPYEQYF. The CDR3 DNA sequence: TGTGCCAGCAGTGACGGAACAGGGGGTCCCTACGAGCAGTACTTC.

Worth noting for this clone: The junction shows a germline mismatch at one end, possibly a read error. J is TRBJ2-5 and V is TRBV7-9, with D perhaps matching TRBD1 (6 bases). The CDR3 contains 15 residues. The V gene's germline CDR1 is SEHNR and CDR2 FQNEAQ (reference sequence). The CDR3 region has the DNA TGTGCCAGCAGCACGGGACAAGCCGTACAAGAGCCCCAGTACTTC. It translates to CASSTGQAVQEPQYF.

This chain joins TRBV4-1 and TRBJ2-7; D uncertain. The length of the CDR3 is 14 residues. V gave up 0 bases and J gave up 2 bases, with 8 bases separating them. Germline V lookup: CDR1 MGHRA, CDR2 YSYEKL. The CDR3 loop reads CASSQEVHTYEQYF. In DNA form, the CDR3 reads TGCGCCAGCAGCCAAGAAGTACACACCTACGAGCAGTACTTC.

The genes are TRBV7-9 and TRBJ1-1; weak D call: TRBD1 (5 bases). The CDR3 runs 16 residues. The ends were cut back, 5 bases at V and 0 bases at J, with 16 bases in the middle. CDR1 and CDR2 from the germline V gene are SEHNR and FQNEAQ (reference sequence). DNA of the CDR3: TGTGCCAGCAGCCCAGGGAGATATGAGATGAACACTGAAGCTTTCTTT. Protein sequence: CASSPGRYEMNTEAFF.

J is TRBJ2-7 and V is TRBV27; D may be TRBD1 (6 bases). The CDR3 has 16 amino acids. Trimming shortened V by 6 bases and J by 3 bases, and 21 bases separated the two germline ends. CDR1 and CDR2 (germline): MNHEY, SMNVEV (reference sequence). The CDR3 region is CASSPFVRGRGYEQYF. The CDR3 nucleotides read TGTGCCAGCAGCCCCTTCGTGAGGGGCAGGGGCTACGAGCAGTACTTC.

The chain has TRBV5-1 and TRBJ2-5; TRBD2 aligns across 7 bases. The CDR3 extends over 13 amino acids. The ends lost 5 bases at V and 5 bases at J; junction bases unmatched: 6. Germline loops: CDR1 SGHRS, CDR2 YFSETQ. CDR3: CASRWREGETQYF. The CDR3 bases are TGCGCCAGCAGATGGAGGGAGGGGGAGACCCAGTACTTC.

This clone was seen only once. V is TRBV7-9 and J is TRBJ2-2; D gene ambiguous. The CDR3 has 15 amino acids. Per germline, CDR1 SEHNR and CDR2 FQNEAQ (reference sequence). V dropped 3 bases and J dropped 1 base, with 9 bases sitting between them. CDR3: CASSFDFMNTGELFF. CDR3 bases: TGTGCCAGCAGCTTTGACTTTATGAACACCGGGGAGCTGTTTTTT.